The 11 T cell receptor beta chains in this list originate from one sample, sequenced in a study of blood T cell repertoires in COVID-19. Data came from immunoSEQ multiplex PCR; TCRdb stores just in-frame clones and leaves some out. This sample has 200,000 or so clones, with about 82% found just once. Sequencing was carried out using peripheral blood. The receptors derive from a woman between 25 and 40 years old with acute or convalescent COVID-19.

The CDR3: CASSLASRLAGPNTEQFF. The CDR3 region has the DNA TGTGCCAGCAGCTTGGCCTCTCGGCTAGCGGGACCTAATACTGAGCAGTTCTTC. The chain recombines TRBV7-2 with TRBJ2-1, with 9 bases that match TRBD2. Trimming at V came to 3 bases and at J to 9 bases, leaving 18 bases not matched to a gene. There are 18 residues in the CDR3. Per the germline V gene, CDR1 is SGHTA and CDR2 is FQGNSA.

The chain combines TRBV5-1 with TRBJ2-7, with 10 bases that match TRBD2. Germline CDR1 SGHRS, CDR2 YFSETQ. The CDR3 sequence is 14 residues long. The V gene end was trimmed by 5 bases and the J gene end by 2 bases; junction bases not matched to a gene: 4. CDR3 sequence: CASRSLAGTYEQYF. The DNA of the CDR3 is TGCGCCAGCAGGTCACTAGCGGGGACCTACGAGCAGTACTTC.

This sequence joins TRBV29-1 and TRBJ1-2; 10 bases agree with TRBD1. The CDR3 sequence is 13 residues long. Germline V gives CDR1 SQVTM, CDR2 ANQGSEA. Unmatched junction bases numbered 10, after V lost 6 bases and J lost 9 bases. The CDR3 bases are TGCAGCGTGGAGACAGGGGGCGAACGACGCTACACCTTC. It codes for CSVETGGERRYTF.

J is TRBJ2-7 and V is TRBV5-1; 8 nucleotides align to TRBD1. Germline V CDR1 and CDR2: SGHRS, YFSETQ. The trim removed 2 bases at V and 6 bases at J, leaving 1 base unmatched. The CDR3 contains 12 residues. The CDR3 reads CASSLQGGEQYF. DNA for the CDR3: TGCGCCAGCAGCTTACAGGGGGGCGAGCAGTACTTC.

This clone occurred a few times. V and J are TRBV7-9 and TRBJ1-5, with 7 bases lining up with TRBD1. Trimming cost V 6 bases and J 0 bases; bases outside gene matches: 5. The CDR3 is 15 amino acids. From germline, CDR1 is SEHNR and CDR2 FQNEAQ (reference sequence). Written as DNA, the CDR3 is TGTGCCAGCAGTCCGACAGGGTCTAGCAATCAGCCCCAGCATTTT. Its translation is CASSPTGSSNQPQHF.

CDR3 nucleotides: TGTGCCAGCAGGGAACGAGGAGGCGGCTACACCTTC. Residues: CASRERGGGYTF. The rearrangement links TRBV28 to TRBJ1-2; D call uncertain. The CDR3 has 12 residues. Deletions cut 6 bases from V and 8 bases from J, with 13 bases between. Germline values: CDR1 MDHEN, CDR2 SYDVKM.

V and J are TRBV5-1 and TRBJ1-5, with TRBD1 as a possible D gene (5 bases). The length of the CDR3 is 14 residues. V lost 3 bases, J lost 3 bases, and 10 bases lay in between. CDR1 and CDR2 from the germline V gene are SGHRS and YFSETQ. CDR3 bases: TGCGCCAGCAGCTATAGGGACTACAATCAGCCCCAGCATTTT. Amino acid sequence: CASSYRDYNQPQHF.

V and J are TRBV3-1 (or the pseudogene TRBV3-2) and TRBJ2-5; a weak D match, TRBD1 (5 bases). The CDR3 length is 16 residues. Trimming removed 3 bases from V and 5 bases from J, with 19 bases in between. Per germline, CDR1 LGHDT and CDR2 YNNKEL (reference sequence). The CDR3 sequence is CASSHWAADAGETQYF. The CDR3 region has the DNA TGTGCCAGCAGCCATTGGGCGGCCGATGCAGGGGAGACCCAGTACTTC.

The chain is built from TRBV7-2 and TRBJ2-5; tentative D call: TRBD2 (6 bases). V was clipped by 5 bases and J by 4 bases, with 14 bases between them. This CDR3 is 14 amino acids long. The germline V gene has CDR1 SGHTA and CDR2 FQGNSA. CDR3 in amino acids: CASSLELAAETQYF. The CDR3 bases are TGTGCCAGCAGCCTGGAACTAGCTGCAGAGACCCAGTACTTC.

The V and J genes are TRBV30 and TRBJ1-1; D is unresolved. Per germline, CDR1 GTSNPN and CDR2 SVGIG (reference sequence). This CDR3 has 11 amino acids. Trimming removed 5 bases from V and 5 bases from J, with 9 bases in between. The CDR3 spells CAWGERTEAFF. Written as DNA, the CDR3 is TGTGCCTGGGGGGAGAGGACTGAAGCTTTCTTT.

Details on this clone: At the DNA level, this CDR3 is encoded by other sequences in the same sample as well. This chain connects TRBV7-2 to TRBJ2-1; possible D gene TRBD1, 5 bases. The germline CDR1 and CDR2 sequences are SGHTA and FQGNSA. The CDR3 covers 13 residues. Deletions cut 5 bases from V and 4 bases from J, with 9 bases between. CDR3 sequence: CASSLDSYNEQFF. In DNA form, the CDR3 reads TGTGCCAGCAGCCTAGACAGTTACAATGAGCAGTTCTTC.